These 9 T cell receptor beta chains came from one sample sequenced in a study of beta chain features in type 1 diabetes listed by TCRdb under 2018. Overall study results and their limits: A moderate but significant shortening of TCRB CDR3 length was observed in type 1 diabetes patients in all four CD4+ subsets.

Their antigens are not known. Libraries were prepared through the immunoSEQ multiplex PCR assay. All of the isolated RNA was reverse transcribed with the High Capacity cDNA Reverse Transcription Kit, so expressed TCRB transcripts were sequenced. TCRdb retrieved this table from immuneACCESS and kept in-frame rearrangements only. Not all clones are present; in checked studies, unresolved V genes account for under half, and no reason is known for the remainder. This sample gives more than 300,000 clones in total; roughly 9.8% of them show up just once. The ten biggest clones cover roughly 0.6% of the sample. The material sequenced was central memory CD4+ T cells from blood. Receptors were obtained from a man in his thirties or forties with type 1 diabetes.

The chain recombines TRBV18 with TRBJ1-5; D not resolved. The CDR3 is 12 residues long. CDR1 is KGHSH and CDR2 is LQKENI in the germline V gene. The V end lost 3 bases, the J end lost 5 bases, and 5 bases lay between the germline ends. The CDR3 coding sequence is TGTGCCAGCTCACCGGACGATCAGCCCCAGCATTTT. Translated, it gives CASSPDDQPQHF.

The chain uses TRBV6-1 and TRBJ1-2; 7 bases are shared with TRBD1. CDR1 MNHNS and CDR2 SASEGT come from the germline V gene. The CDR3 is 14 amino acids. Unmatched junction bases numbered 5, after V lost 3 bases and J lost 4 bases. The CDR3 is CASSDGSGGYGYTF. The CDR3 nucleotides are TGTGCCAGCAGTGACGGGTCAGGGGGCTATGGCTACACCTTC.

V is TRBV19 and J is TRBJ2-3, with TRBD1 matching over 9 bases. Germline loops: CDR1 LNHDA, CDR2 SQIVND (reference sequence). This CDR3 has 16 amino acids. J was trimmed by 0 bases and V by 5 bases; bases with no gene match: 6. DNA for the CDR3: TGTGCCAGTAGTTCACAGGGGGCGATCAGCACAGATACGCAGTATTTT. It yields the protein CASSSQGAISTDTQYF.

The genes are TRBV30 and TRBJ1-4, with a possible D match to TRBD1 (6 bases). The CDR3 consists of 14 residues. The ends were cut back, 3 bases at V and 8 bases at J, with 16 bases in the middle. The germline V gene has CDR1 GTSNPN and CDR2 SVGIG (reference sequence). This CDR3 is CAWSAGTLGEKLFF. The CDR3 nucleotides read TGTGCCTGGAGCGCCGGGACATTAGGAGAAAAACTGTTTTTT.

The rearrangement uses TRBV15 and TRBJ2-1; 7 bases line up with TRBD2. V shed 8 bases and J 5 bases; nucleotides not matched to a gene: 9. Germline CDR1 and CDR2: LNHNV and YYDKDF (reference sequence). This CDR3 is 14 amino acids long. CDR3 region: CATGGVNYHNEQFF. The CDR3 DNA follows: TGTGCCACCGGGGGGGTTAACTACCACAATGAGCAGTTCTTC.

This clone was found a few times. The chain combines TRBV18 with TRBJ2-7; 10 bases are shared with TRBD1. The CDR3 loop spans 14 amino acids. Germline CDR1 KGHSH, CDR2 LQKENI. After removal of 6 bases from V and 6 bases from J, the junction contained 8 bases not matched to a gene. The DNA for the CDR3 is TGTGCCAGCTCCCCGATGGGACAGGGGATCGAGCAGTACTTC. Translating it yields CASSPMGQGIEQYF. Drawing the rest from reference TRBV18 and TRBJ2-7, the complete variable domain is NAGVMQNPRHLVRRRGQEARLRCSPMKGHSHVYWYRQLPEEGLKFMVYLQKENIIDESGMPKERFSAEFPKEGPSILRIQQVVRGDSAAYFCASSPMGQGIEQYFGPGTRLTVT.

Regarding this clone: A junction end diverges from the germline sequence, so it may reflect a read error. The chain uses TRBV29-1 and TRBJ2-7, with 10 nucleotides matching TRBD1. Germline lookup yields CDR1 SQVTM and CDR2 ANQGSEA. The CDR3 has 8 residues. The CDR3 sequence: CSVGTGDF. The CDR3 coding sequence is TGCAGCGTAGGGACAGGGGACTTC.

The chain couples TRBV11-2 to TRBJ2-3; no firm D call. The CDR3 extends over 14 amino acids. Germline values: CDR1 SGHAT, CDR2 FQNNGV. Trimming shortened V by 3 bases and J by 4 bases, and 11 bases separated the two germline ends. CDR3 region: CASSFSGPADTQYF. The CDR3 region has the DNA TGTGCCAGCAGCTTCTCCGGGCCGGCAGATACGCAGTATTTT.

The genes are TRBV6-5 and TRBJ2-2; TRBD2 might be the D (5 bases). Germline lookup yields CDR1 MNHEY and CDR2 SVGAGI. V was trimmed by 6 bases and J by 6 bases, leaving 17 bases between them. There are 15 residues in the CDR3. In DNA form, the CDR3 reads TGTGCCAGCAGAACTACTAGATCTAGCCCCGGGGAGCTGTTTTTT. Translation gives CASRTTRSSPGELFF.